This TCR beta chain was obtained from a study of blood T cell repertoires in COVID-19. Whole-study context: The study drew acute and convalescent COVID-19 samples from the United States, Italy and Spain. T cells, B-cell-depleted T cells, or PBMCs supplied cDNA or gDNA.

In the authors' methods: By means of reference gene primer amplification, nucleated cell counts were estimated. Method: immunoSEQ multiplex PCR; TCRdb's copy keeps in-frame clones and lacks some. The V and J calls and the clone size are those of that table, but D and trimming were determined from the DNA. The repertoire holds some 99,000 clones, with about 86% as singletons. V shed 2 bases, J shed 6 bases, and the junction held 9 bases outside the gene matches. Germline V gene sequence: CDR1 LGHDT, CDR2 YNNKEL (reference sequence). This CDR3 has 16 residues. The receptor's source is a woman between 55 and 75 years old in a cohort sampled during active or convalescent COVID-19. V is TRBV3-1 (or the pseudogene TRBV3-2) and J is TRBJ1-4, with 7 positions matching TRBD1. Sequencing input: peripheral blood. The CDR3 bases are TGTGCCAGCAGCCAATTATCCCGTAGGGGGCATGAAAAACTGTTTTTT. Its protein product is CASSQLSRRGHEKLFF.